The 18 T cell receptor beta chains below all came from one sample that was sequenced in a study of fetal regulatory T cell absence and autoimmunity. Some clones are missing from TCRdb's copy, which holds only in-frame ones; the method was immunoSEQ multiplex PCR. The profile shows about 95,000 clones, approximately 79% of them singletons. Material for sequencing was pancreas tissue. The source of these receptors is a male donor with IPEX syndrome.

This chain uses TRBV7-9 with TRBJ2-3; TRBD2 agrees at 10 bases. Germline V gene data show CDR1 as SEHNR and CDR2 as FQNEAQ (reference sequence). This CDR3 contains 18 residues. The J segment lost 0 bases and the V segment lost 5 bases, leaving 11 bases of the junction unmatched. The CDR3 protein is CASSPPVAGGPSTDTQYF. DNA of the CDR3: TGTGCCAGCAGCCCGCCCGTAGCGGGGGGACCTAGCACAGATACGCAGTATTTT.

The CDR3 nucleotides read TGCGCCAGCAGCCGAGGCCCTAGCGGATGGGATACGCAGTATTTT. It translates to CASSRGPSGWDTQYF. V gene TRBV5-1 combines with J gene TRBJ2-3; 7 nucleotides line up with TRBD2. V shed 4 bases, J shed 6 bases, and the junction held 11 bases outside the gene matches. CDR1 and CDR2 (germline): SGHRS, YFSETQ. The CDR3 length is 15 residues.

This clone has just a few counts. The chain uses TRBV6-1 and TRBJ1-1, with D hard to call. This CDR3 region has 14 residues. Germline CDR1 MNHNS, CDR2 SASEGT. Trimming removed 4 bases from V and 4 bases from J, with 13 bases in between. The CDR3 loop reads CASSVGLKITEAFF. The CDR3 nucleotides are TGTGCCAGCAGTGTTGGTCTGAAAATCACTGAAGCTTTCTTT.

The CDR3 spells CASSLLAGGPSSSYNEQFF. The CDR3 DNA sequence: TGTGCCAGCAGCTTACTAGCGGGAGGGCCCTCGAGCTCCTACAATGAGCAGTTCTTC. V is TRBV27 and J is TRBJ2-1; TRBD2 matches at 13 bases. Germline V lookup: CDR1 MNHEY, CDR2 SMNVEV (reference sequence). The CDR3 extends over 19 amino acids. J gave up 0 bases and V 6 bases, and 11 bases lay outside the gene matches.

The J gene is TRBJ2-3, the V gene TRBV6-1; a weak D match, TRBD1 (6 bases). CDR3 size: 13 residues. The V and J ends lost 2 bases and 4 bases respectively, with 7 bases between them. The germline V gene has CDR1 MNHNS and CDR2 SASEGT. CDR3 nucleotide sequence: TGTGCCAGCAGTGAACCAGGGGCAGATACGCAGTATTTT. It yields the protein CASSEPGADTQYF.

The gene calls are TRBV5-4 and TRBJ2-3; no clear D gene. This CDR3 contains 13 residues. CDR1 is SGHNT, CDR2 YYREEE, per germline (reference sequence). Between the trimmed V and J ends, which lost 3 bases and 2 bases, there was a span of 7 bases. CDR3 amino acids: CASSSLPTDTQYF. In DNA, the CDR3 is TGTGCCAGCAGCTCACTTCCCACAGATACGCAGTATTTT.

The V gene is TRBV27, the J gene TRBJ1-3, with a tentative D call TRBD1 (5 bases). The ends were cut back, 4 bases at V and 2 bases at J, with 9 bases in the middle. Germline values: CDR1 MNHEY, CDR2 SMNVEV (reference sequence). CDR3 length equals 14 residues. The CDR3 spells CASSSGVTGNTIYF. Here the CDR3 DNA reads TGTGCCAGCAGTTCGGGGGTGACTGGAAACACCATATATTTT.

This clone was observed a handful of times. This chain connects TRBV7-9 to TRBJ1-2; perhaps TRBD1 as D (5 bases). The CDR3 extends over 13 amino acids. Trimming took off 3 bases at V and 4 bases at J, with 9 bases between the two ends. Germline values: CDR1 SEHNR, CDR2 FQNEAQ (reference sequence). The DNA for the CDR3 is TGTGCCAGCAGCTTCAAGGGGCTCTATGGCTACACCTTC. As protein: CASSFKGLYGYTF.

CDR3 nucleotides: TGTGCCAGTACAATTGCTAGCGGGCGTTTCAATGAGCAGTTCTTC. Translating it yields CASTIASGRFNEQFF. The chain carries TRBV19 and TRBJ2-1, with TRBD2 matching 8 bases. The CDR3 loop spans 15 amino acids. J gave up 6 bases and V 7 bases, and 11 bases lay outside the gene matches. Germline loops: CDR1 LNHDA, CDR2 SQIVND (reference sequence).

This clone was counted at least ten times. The chain is built from TRBV18 and TRBJ1-1, with D uncertain. The V gene's germline CDR1 is KGHSH and CDR2 LQKENI. This CDR3 comprises 13 residues. The V gene lost 6 bases and the J gene lost 1 base, with 9 bases spanning the gap. CDR3 residues: CASSTSANTEAFF. The CDR3 DNA follows: TGTGCCAGCTCTACTTCAGCGAACACTGAAGCTTTCTTT.

J is TRBJ2-5 and V is TRBV6-1; TRBD1 is a possible D gene (6 bases). The V end was cut by 6 bases, the J end by 2 bases, with 10 bases between. Per the germline V gene, CDR1 is MNHNS and CDR2 is SASEGT. The CDR3 has 13 residues. CDR3 sequence reads: CASSAGVQETQYF. The CDR3 DNA sequence: TGTGCCAGCAGCGCAGGGGTTCAAGAGACCCAGTACTTC.

V usage is TRBV4-1 and J usage is TRBJ1-3, with D perhaps matching TRBD1 (5 bases). CDR1 is MGHRA, CDR2 YSYEKL, per germline. The CDR3 spans 16 residues. Trimming cost V 0 bases and J 2 bases, with 11 bases left between them. As DNA, the CDR3 is TGCGCCAGCAGCCAAGAATGGTGGGGGGCTGGAAACACCATATATTTT. Amino acids: CASSQEWWGAGNTIYF.

The chain combines TRBV19 with TRBJ2-7, with TRBD1 matching over 12 bases. The V segment lost 2 bases and the J segment 4 bases; nucleotides outside the gene matches: 6. The CDR3 consists of 16 residues. The germline gives CDR1 LNHDA, CDR2 SQIVND (reference sequence). CDR3 region: CASSILGTGGGYEQYF. As DNA, the CDR3 is TGTGCCAGTAGTATACTCGGGACAGGGGGCGGATACGAGCAGTACTTC.

This chain joins TRBV30 and TRBJ1-2; D remains ambiguous. Trimming left V 0 bases short and J 4 bases short, with 12 bases between. The CDR3 is made up of 14 amino acids. Per the germline V gene, CDR1 is GTSNPN and CDR2 is SVGIG (reference sequence). DNA of the CDR3: TGTGCCTGGAGTGTACGGCACCCAGTCTATGGCTACACCTTC. Its protein product is CAWSVRHPVYGYTF.

CDR3 in amino acids: CASSFQGAKNIQYF. The CDR3 nucleotides read TGTGCCAGCAGCTTTCAGGGGGCCAAAAACATTCAGTACTTC. This chain links TRBV13 with TRBJ2-4; D may be TRBD1 (6 bases). CDR1 and CDR2 (germline): PRHDT, FYEKMQ (reference sequence). The V gene lost 3 bases and the J gene lost 1 base, with 7 bases spanning the gap. This CDR3 region has 14 residues.

In this sample, this clone turned up a few times. V usage is TRBV6-5 and J usage is TRBJ1-5, with D maybe TRBD1 (5 bases). Germline V lookup: CDR1 MNHEY, CDR2 SVGAGI. The V end was cut by 5 bases, the J end by 0 bases, with 11 bases between. The CDR3 length is 15 residues. The DNA for the CDR3 is TGTGCCAGCAGTCAGAATAGGGGTAGCAATCAGCCCCAGCATTTT. Its translation is CASSQNRGSNQPQHF.

V and J are TRBV10-3 and TRBJ2-1, with 8 bases aligning to TRBD2. CDR1 ENHRY and CDR2 SYGVKD come from the germline V gene. V shed 2 bases, J shed 9 bases, and the junction held 0 bases outside the gene matches. The CDR3 extends over 12 amino acids. The CDR3 nucleotides are TGTGCCATCAGTGAGCGGGGGGGTGAGCAGTTCTTC. Translated: CAISERGGEQFF.

The chain joins TRBV30 to TRBJ1-5, with 8 bases identical to TRBD1. The ends lost 0 bases at V and 6 bases at J; junction bases unmatched: 1. Per the germline V gene, CDR1 is GTSNPN and CDR2 is SVGIG (reference sequence). This CDR3 spans 13 amino acids. CDR3 protein: CAWSVGQGQPQHF. The DNA of the CDR3 is TGTGCCTGGAGTGTAGGACAGGGTCAGCCCCAGCATTTT.